These 30 T cell receptor beta chains originate from one sample sequenced in a study of cytomegalovirus exposure and HLA in healthy donors. The PCR used 60 Vbeta and 13 Jbeta primers. Using immunoSEQ multiplex PCR, the repertoire was profiled, and TCRdb retains in-frame clones only, with some absent. Counted here are 200,000 to 250,000 clones, over 60% occurring once; the ten biggest clones make up about 0.63%. The sample was PBMCs. The receptors were gathered from a young man in good health and CMV-seronegative.

Worth noting for this clone: Within the sample, other DNA sequences also encode this same CDR3. This chain links TRBV5-6 with TRBJ1-2, with no clear D. CDR1 SGHDT and CDR2 YYEEEE come from the germline V gene. The CDR3 sequence is 11 residues long. With 0 bases removed from V and 7 bases from J, the gap between germline ends came to 4 bases. In nucleotides, the CDR3 is TGTGCCAGCAGCTTGGCGGGTGGCTACACCTTC. Translating it yields CASSLAGGYTF. The whole variable domain, filled in from reference TRBV5-6 and TRBJ1-2, reads DAGVTQSPTHLIKTRGQQVTLRCSPKSGHDTVSWYQQALGQGPQFIFQYYEEEERQRGNFPDRFSGHQFPNYSSELNVNALLLGDSALYLCASSLAGGYTFGSGTRLTVV.

This clone showed up just a few times. The rearrangement links TRBV2 to TRBJ2-5, with 7 bases identical to TRBD2. V lost 3 bases and J lost 6; bases outside the gene matches: 13. CDR3 length: 16 amino acids. Germline V gene data show CDR1 as SNHLY and CDR2 as FYNNEI. CDR3 DNA: TGTGCCAGCAGTGAGAGACTAGCCCGGGGGGTGAAGACCCAGTACTTC. Its protein product is CASSERLARGVKTQYF.

V usage is TRBV5-6 and J usage is TRBJ2-6, with 7 bases fitting TRBD1. V lost 4 bases and J lost 0; bases outside the gene matches: 13. Germline-derived CDR1 and CDR2 are SGHDT and YYEEEE. The CDR3 has 19 residues. The CDR3 sequence: CASSVIIPGQTSGANVLTF. Written as DNA, the CDR3 is TGTGCCAGCAGCGTCATTATACCGGGACAGACCTCTGGGGCCAACGTCCTGACTTTC.

The gene calls are TRBV5-6 and TRBJ2-5, with D perhaps TRBD1 (5 bases). The J call could be wrong; TRBJ2-7 is a better fit for the DNA end. CDR3 length: 13 amino acids. Germline V gene lookup returns CDR1 SGHDT and CDR2 YYEEEE. DNA for the CDR3: TGTGCCAGCAGCTTCAGGGCCTCCTACGAGCAGTACTTC. This translates into CASSFRASYEQYF.

CDR3 DNA sequence: TGTGCCAGCAGCCAATATCCCGGGGGTGAAGCTTTCTTT. Encoded protein: CASSQYPGGEAFF. The V and J genes are TRBV14 and TRBJ1-1; tentative D call: TRBD1 (5 bases). The CDR3 consists of 13 residues. Germline-derived CDR1 and CDR2 are SGHDN and FVKESK. Trimming removed 2 bases from V and 7 bases from J, with 11 bases in between.

This rearrangement joins TRBV9 to TRBJ1-5, with D uncertain. The CDR3 contains 15 residues. Germline CDR1 reads SGDLS; CDR2 reads YYNGEE. V was cut by 0 bases and J by 5 bases, with 12 bases left in between. Here the CDR3 DNA reads TGTGCCAGCAGCGTAGGGTGCCCGTGGCATCAGCCCCAGCATTTT. Amino acids: CASSVGCPWHQPQHF.

The genes are TRBV6-5 and TRBJ1-4; D might be TRBD1 (6 bases). Germline V gene lookup returns CDR1 MNHEY and CDR2 SVGAGI. Trimming cost V 5 bases and J 4 bases, with 11 bases left between them. This CDR3 region has 14 residues. The CDR3 is CASSNRVLNEKLFF. The CDR3 nucleotides are TGTGCCAGCAGTAACAGGGTCCTTAATGAAAAACTGTTTTTT.

The V gene is TRBV5-1, the J gene TRBJ2-6; 8 nucleotides agree with TRBD1. The CDR3 runs to 15 residues. The junction had 1 base not matched to a gene; V was cut back by 2 bases and J by 3 bases. Germline CDR1 is SGHRS and CDR2 is YFSETQ. Written as DNA, the CDR3 is TGCGCCAGCAGCTTACAGGGGGATGGGGCCAACGTCCTGACTTTC. Translation: CASSLQGDGANVLTF.

This chain joins TRBV20-1 and TRBJ2-1; D is unresolved. Germline CDR1 DFQATT, CDR2 SNEGSKA (reference sequence). The CDR3 has 10 amino acids. The ends were cut back, 4 bases at V and 5 bases at J, with 3 bases in the middle. CDR3 sequence (DNA): TGCAGTGCTACCAACAATGAGCAGTTCTTC. This gives the protein CSATNNEQFF.

The chain recombines TRBV5-1 with TRBJ2-1; the D gene is possibly TRBD2 (6 bases). Trimming cost V 4 bases and J 2 bases, with 19 bases left between them. CDR1 and CDR2 (germline): SGHRS, YFSETQ. CDR3 length equals 17 residues. CDR3 residues: CASSTYLGGGAYNEQFF. The CDR3 DNA reads TGCGCCAGCAGCACCTATCTGGGAGGAGGGGCCTACAATGAGCAGTTCTTC.

V and J are TRBV6-6 and TRBJ2-3; 9 nucleotides align to TRBD2. With 6 bases clipped from V and 1 base from J, the junction kept 2 bases outside the gene matches. Germline V lookup: CDR1 MNHNY, CDR2 SVGAGI (reference sequence). The CDR3 runs to 14 residues. CDR3 DNA: TGTGCCAGCAGGCGGGAGGGTGGCACAGATACGCAGTATTTT. It is translated as CASRREGGTDTQYF.

The chain employs TRBV5-1 and TRBJ2-1, with 8 positions matching TRBD1. Germline V CDR1 and CDR2: SGHRS, YFSETQ. V was clipped by 4 bases and J by 6 bases; unmatched bases: 9. This CDR3 contains 15 residues. As DNA, the CDR3 is TGCGCCAGCAGCCCGATGACAGGGGATCTCAATGAGCAGTTCTTC. Amino acid sequence: CASSPMTGDLNEQFF.

This chain uses TRBV6-5 with TRBJ1-2, with unresolved D. Germline V gene sequence: CDR1 MNHEY, CDR2 SVGAGI. V lost 5 bases, J lost 14 bases, and 18 bases lay in between. This CDR3 has 12 residues. The CDR3 nucleotides are TGTGCCAGCAGTGAAGGGCGGGTGTCCAAGACCTTC. It codes for CASSEGRVSKTF.

The J gene is TRBJ1-5, the V gene TRBV19; a weak D match, TRBD1 (5 bases). V was cut by 3 bases and J by 5 bases, with 11 bases left in between. The CDR3 spans 14 residues. Germline lookup yields CDR1 LNHDA and CDR2 SQIVND (reference sequence). The CDR3 DNA reads as TGTGCCAGTAGTATTCCCAGGGCGGATCAGCCCCAGCATTTT. Its translation is CASSIPRADQPQHF.

This clone has a handful of counts. This sequence joins TRBV28 and TRBJ2-7, with D maybe TRBD2 (5 bases). Germline V gives CDR1 MDHEN, CDR2 SYDVKM. The CDR3 covers 15 residues. The V and J ends lost 3 bases and 4 bases respectively, with 16 bases between them. Written as DNA, the CDR3 is TGTGCCAGCAGTTTCCTGGACGGGAAATCTTACGAGCAGTACTTC. Protein product: CASSFLDGKSYEQYF.

The chain uses TRBV7-9 and TRBJ1-5; 7 bases match TRBD1. Germline V gene lookup returns CDR1 SEHNR and CDR2 FQNEAQ (reference sequence). This CDR3 spans 15 amino acids. J lost 7 bases, V lost 3 bases, and 9 bases had no gene match. The CDR3 loop is CASSFSLQGEQPQHF. CDR3 nucleotide sequence: TGTGCCAGCAGCTTTTCTCTCCAGGGGGAACAGCCCCAGCATTTT.

The rearrangement joins TRBV9 to TRBJ2-7; D gene unclear. The CDR3 spans 13 residues. V was trimmed by 0 bases and J by 5 bases, leaving 9 bases between them. Germline V lookup: CDR1 SGDLS, CDR2 YYNGEE. In DNA form, the CDR3 reads TGTGCCAGCAGCGTAGCAGGTGGCCACGAGCAGTACTTC. Its protein product is CASSVAGGHEQYF.

CDR3 amino acids: CASSRSPAGGLAQKFF. In nucleotides, the CDR3 is TGTGCCAGCAGCCGCTCCCCAGCGGGAGGCCTCGCTCAAAAGTTCTTC. The rearrangement links TRBV7-3 to TRBJ2-1; TRBD2 matches 9 bases. The CDR3 is 16 residues long. CDR1 and CDR2 from the germline V gene are SGHTA and FQGTGA. With V trimmed by 5 bases and J by 14 bases, 19 bases remained unmatched.

The gene calls are TRBV28 and TRBJ2-7; the match to TRBD1 covers 7 bases. V lost 5 bases and J lost 5; bases outside the gene matches: 9. CDR1 and CDR2 from the germline V gene are MDHEN and SYDVKM. The CDR3 is 14 amino acids. In DNA form, the CDR3 reads TGTGCCAGCAGTCCCATCGGACAGGCCCACGAGCAGTACTTC. Translating it yields CASSPIGQAHEQYF.

The V gene is TRBV11-2, the J gene TRBJ1-2, with 8 bases aligning to TRBD1. Germline V lookup: CDR1 SGHAT, CDR2 FQNNGV. V trimming: 4 bases; J trimming: 0 bases; junction bases outside the gene matches: 13. The CDR3 is 18 residues long. The DNA for the CDR3 is TGTGCCAGCAGCTCGCTTACAGGGGGACTTTCGTCTAACTATGGCTACACCTTC. Its translation: CASSSLTGGLSSNYGYTF.

This clone was observed a handful of times. The V gene is TRBV28, the J gene TRBJ1-2; no reliable D call. CDR3 size: 12 residues. Germline-derived CDR1 and CDR2 are MDHEN and SYDVKM. The ends were cut back, 5 bases at V and 7 bases at J, with 11 bases in the middle. CDR3 in DNA: TGTGCCAGCAGTCCCCCAGGTGCTGGCTACACCTTC. Protein sequence: CASSPPGAGYTF.

The chain employs TRBV9 and TRBJ2-7; TRBD2 matches 8 bases. Unmatched junction bases numbered 4, after V lost 0 bases and J lost 2 bases. The CDR3 spans 15 residues. Germline CDR1 SGDLS, CDR2 YYNGEE. The CDR3 is CASSVVAGGTYEQYF. The CDR3, as DNA: TGTGCCAGCAGCGTAGTCGCGGGAGGTACCTACGAGCAGTACTTC. Supplemented by reference TRBV9 and TRBJ2-7, the full variable domain reads DSGVTQTPKHLITATGQRVTLRCSPRSGDLSVYWYQQSLDQGLQFLIQYYNGEERAKGNILERFSAQQFPDLHSELNLSSLELGDSALYFCASSVVAGGTYEQYFGPGTRLTVT.

V is TRBV19 and J is TRBJ2-1, with a tentative D call TRBD2 (5 bases). Germline V gene data show CDR1 as LNHDA and CDR2 as SQIVND (reference sequence). V was shortened by 4 bases and J by 8 bases, with 15 bases between the two germline ends. The CDR3 runs 14 residues. Here the CDR3 DNA reads TGTGCCAGTAGTAACCGGGATATGGGCGATGAGCAGTTCTTC. Amino acids: CASSNRDMGDEQFF.

The rearrangement uses TRBV7-9 and TRBJ2-7, with D perhaps matching TRBD2 (5 bases). The CDR3 runs 16 residues. V was cut by 3 bases and J by 7 bases, with 22 bases left in between. Germline V gene lookup returns CDR1 SEHNR and CDR2 FQNEAQ (reference sequence). The CDR3 DNA follows: TGTGCCAGCAGCTTTGATTTGTCCGGGATGGTTTATGAGCAGTACTTC. This translates into CASSFDLSGMVYEQYF.

The gene calls are TRBV2 and TRBJ2-7; 12 positions agree with TRBD2. This CDR3 spans 13 amino acids. Germline assignment: CDR1 SNHLY and CDR2 FYNNEI. V was clipped by 10 bases and J by 4 bases; unmatched bases: 5. DNA for the CDR3: TGTGCCACCGCCGGGACTAGCGGGTACGAGCAGTACTTC. As protein: CATAGTSGYEQYF.

This clone was detected a few times. V is TRBV14 and J is TRBJ2-1; maybe TRBD2 (7 bases). The CDR3 contains 16 residues. Germline assignment: CDR1 SGHDN and CDR2 FVKESK. V lost 4 bases to trimming and J lost 4 bases, with 17 bases between them. Here the CDR3 reads CASSPRGGAQYNEQFF. In DNA form, the CDR3 reads TGTGCCAGCAGCCCTCGAGGGGGGGCCCAGTACAATGAGCAGTTCTTC.

Remarks on this clone: A read error may produce the germline difference seen at one junction end. The chain recombines TRBV27 with TRBJ1-2; unclear D gene. CDR3 size: 14 residues. The germline V gene has CDR1 MNHEY and CDR2 SMNVEV (reference sequence). The CDR3 is CASSLTGLDYCYTF. CDR3 nucleotide sequence: TGTGCCAGCAGTCTGACGGGTCTAGACTATTGCTACACCTTC.

The chain uses TRBV7-6 and TRBJ2-3, with D hard to call. The CDR3 totals 13 residues. V lost 5 bases and J lost 4, with 10 bases in between. Germline CDR1 and CDR2: SGHVS and FNYEAQ. The CDR3 reads CASSLPGADTQYF. Written as DNA, the CDR3 is TGTGCCAGCAGCCTACCTGGAGCAGATACGCAGTATTTT.

Turning to this clone: One end of the junction fails to match germline, which may point to a read error. This chain connects TRBV14 to TRBJ2-1; D is undetermined. The CDR3 has 11 amino acids. Germline CDR1 SGHDN, CDR2 FVKESK. For the CDR3, the DNA is TGTACCAGCAGCCATAACAATGAGCAGTTCTTC. Translation gives CTSSHNNEQFF.

This clone was recorded once. The rearrangement joins TRBV27 to TRBJ1-5; 7 bases are a match to TRBD1. The CDR3 consists of 15 residues. CDR1 MNHEY and CDR2 SMNVEV come from the germline V gene (reference sequence). Losses at the gene ends were 5 bases for V and 9 bases for J; bases not matched to a gene: 13. CDR3: CASSGGQIKGGPQHF. CDR3 nucleotides: TGTGCCAGCAGTGGGGGACAGATCAAGGGGGGGCCCCAGCATTTT.